These 26 T cell receptor beta chains originate from one sample sequenced in a study of memory CD4+ T cells and cytomegalovirus serostatus. Single viable CD3+CD4+CD8-CD45RO+ cells were sorted as the memory CD4+ T cells. Generated by immunoSEQ multiplex PCR, the TCRdb table keeps only in-frame clones and is missing some. The top ten clones hold almost 0.9% of a sample with approximately 65,000 clones, roughly 80% of them seen once. The sample was memory CD4+ T cells from blood. Receptors originate from an adult in good health and CMV-seronegative.

DNA for the CDR3: TGTGCCAGCAGTGAAGTACGGGCTAACTATGGCTACACCTTC. This translates into CASSEVRANYGYTF. The chain uses TRBV2 and TRBJ1-2; D unresolved. Trimming took off 1 base at V and 0 bases at J, with 6 bases between the two ends. CDR1 is SNHLY, CDR2 FYNNEI, per germline. This CDR3 is 14 amino acids long. Full variable domain (rest looked up from reference TRBV2 and TRBJ1-2): EPEVTQTPSHQVTQMGQEVILRCVPISNHLYFYWYRQILGQKVEFLVSFYNNEISEKSEIFDDQFSVERPDGSNFTLKIRSTKLEDSAMYFCASSEVRANYGYTFGSGTRLTVV.

A few counts support this clone. The chain employs TRBV28 and TRBJ1-1; D call uncertain. V lost 2 bases and J 8 bases, leaving 9 bases between the germline ends. The CDR3 totals 12 residues. Germline-derived CDR1 and CDR2 are MDHEN and SYDVKM. The CDR3 DNA reads as TGTGCCAGCAGTTTAGGCAGACCCGAAGCTTTCTTT. This gives the protein CASSLGRPEAFF.

This chain uses TRBV19 with TRBJ2-2; 7 positions match TRBD1. The junction had 5 bases not matched to a gene; V was cut back by 5 bases and J by 2 bases. The CDR3 is 15 residues long. Looked up from germline, CDR1 is LNHDA and CDR2 is SQIVND (reference sequence). For the CDR3, the DNA is TGTGCCAGTAGTGGCAGGGGGATAAACACCGGGGAGCTGTTTTTT. Translation gives CASSGRGINTGELFF.

This chain connects TRBV7-3 to TRBJ2-2; D is unclear. The CDR3 extends over 13 amino acids. Germline V CDR1 and CDR2: SGHTA, FQGTGA. Between the trimmed V and J ends, which lost 2 bases and 8 bases, there was a span of 9 bases. The CDR3 loop reads CASSLGMRGELFF. The CDR3 region has the DNA TGTGCCAGCAGCTTAGGCATGAGGGGGGAGCTGTTTTTT.

This clone was seen a few times. The V and J genes are TRBV9 and TRBJ2-1; TRBD2 aligns across 16 bases. Germline lookup yields CDR1 SGDLS and CDR2 YYNGEE. This CDR3 is built from 15 residues. Germline trimming cut 6 bases from V and 10 bases from J; bases unmatched to any gene: 7. This CDR3 reads CASMPGTSGRGEQFF. The CDR3 nucleotides are TGTGCCAGCATGCCCGGGACTAGCGGGAGGGGGGAGCAGTTCTTC.

V is TRBV7-9 and J is TRBJ1-2, with D possibly matching TRBD1 (5 bases). The ends were cut back, 5 bases at V and 2 bases at J, with 18 bases in the middle. Per the germline V gene, CDR1 is SEHNR and CDR2 is FQNEAQ (reference sequence). The CDR3 consists of 16 residues. CDR3 nucleotides: TGTGCCAGCAGCCAATCCCTCGGGGGGGGAAACTATGGCTACACCTTC. It codes for CASSQSLGGGNYGYTF.

V usage is TRBV5-4 and J usage is TRBJ2-1; D is uncertain. V lost 1 base, J lost 8 bases, and 7 bases lay in between. This CDR3 region has 12 residues. Germline V lookup: CDR1 SGHNT, CDR2 YYREEE (reference sequence). In nucleotides, the CDR3 is TGTGCCAGCAGCTTGTACTGGGATGAGCAGTTCTTC. It translates to CASSLYWDEQFF.

The chain employs TRBV15 and TRBJ2-7; the match to TRBD2 covers 12 bases. Germline assignment: CDR1 LNHNV and CDR2 YYDKDF (reference sequence). This CDR3 is 15 amino acids long. The V segment lost 2 bases and the J segment 4 bases; nucleotides outside the gene matches: 3. The CDR3 loop is CATSRTTSGSYEQYF. The CDR3 DNA reads as TGTGCCACCAGCAGAACGACTAGCGGGAGTTACGAGCAGTACTTC.

This chain links TRBV6-5 with TRBJ1-1; 7 positions match TRBD1. The CDR3 is 15 amino acids. Per the germline V gene, CDR1 is MNHEY and CDR2 is SVGAGI. J gave up 1 base and V 2 bases, and 4 bases lay outside the gene matches. CDR3 DNA sequence: TGTGCCAGCAGTTACCAAGGACAGGCGAACACTGAAGCTTTCTTT. Residues: CASSYQGQANTEAFF.

The chain links TRBV18 to TRBJ1-1; TRBD1 might be the D (5 bases). The CDR3 covers 18 residues. Trimming left V 4 bases short and J 1 base short, with 22 bases between. Germline CDR1 and CDR2: KGHSH and LQKENI. As DNA, the CDR3 is TGTGCCAGCTCACGAACGGTATTAGGGGATCCCGGGAACACTGAAGCTTTCTTT. Protein sequence: CASSRTVLGDPGNTEAFF.

The V gene is TRBV5-1, the J gene TRBJ2-1; D is possibly TRBD1 (6 bases). The CDR3 is 15 amino acids. Trimming pared 1 base from V and 4 bases from J, leaving 12 bases between. Germline V gives CDR1 SGHRS, CDR2 YFSETQ. The CDR3 bases are TGCGCCAGCAGCTTGCCCGGACAGCCTTACAATGAGCAGTTCTTC. Protein sequence: CASSLPGQPYNEQFF.

V is TRBV5-4 and J is TRBJ1-2; TRBD1 matches at 9 bases. The CDR3 is 13 residues long. The trim removed 4 bases at V and 14 bases at J, leaving 12 bases unmatched. Germline-derived CDR1 and CDR2 are SGHNT and YYREEE (reference sequence). The CDR3 DNA is TGTGCCAGCAGCCAATGGACAGGGGTATATGAGACCTTC. It codes for CASSQWTGVYETF. Complete variable domain (other parts from reference TRBV5-4 and TRBJ1-2): ETGVTQSPTHLIKTRGQQVTLRCSSQSGHNTVSWYQQALGQGPQFIFQYYREEENGRGNFPPRFSGLQFPNYSSELNVNALELDDSALYLCASSQWTGVYETFGSGTRLTVV.

This chain connects TRBV7-9 to TRBJ1-1; possibly TRBD1 for D (5 bases). The CDR3 is 17 residues long. Per the germline V gene, CDR1 is SEHNR and CDR2 is FQNEAQ (reference sequence). Between the trimmed V and J ends, which lost 2 bases and 4 bases, there was a span of 20 bases. CDR3 sequence reads: CASSLSSGGQIFTEAFF. CDR3 nucleotide sequence: TGTGCCAGCAGCTTATCCTCTGGGGGTCAGATTTTCACTGAAGCTTTCTTT. The whole variable domain, remainder taken from reference TRBV7-9 and TRBJ1-1, is DTGVSQNPRHKITKRGQNVTFRCDPISEHNRLYWYRQTLGQGPEFLTYFQNEAQLEKSRLLSDRFSAERPKGSFSTLEIQRTEQGDSAMYLCASSLSSGGQIFTEAFFGQGTRLTVV.

This clone was counted between two and nine times. For the CDR3, the DNA is TGTGCCAGCTCCCAGGGCTACACCGGGGAGCTGTTTTTT. It translates to CASSQGYTGELFF. The V and J genes are TRBV7-3 and TRBJ2-2, with D maybe TRBD1 (5 bases). V shed 8 bases and J shed 3 bases, with 10 bases lying between them. Germline V CDR1 and CDR2: SGHTA, FQGTGA. This CDR3 has 13 amino acids.

The J gene is TRBJ1-6, the V gene TRBV6-1; D call uncertain. The CDR3 is 18 amino acids. Germline CDR1 is MNHNS and CDR2 is SASEGT. The V end was cut by 0 bases, the J end by 1 base, with 13 bases between. CDR3 residues: CASSEAIGNPSYNSPLHF. For the CDR3, the DNA is TGTGCCAGCAGTGAAGCGATAGGCAACCCGTCCTATAATTCACCCCTCCACTTT.

This clone occurred a few times. The chain uses TRBV25-1 and TRBJ1-4; D is perhaps TRBD1 (5 bases). V gave up 4 bases and J gave up 5 bases, with 14 bases separating them. The germline V gene has CDR1 MGHDK and CDR2 SYGVNS. The CDR3 runs 15 residues. DNA for the CDR3: TGTGCCAGCAGTGGGCCCCGGGACCACAATGAAAAACTGTTTTTT. Amino acids: CASSGPRDHNEKLFF.

The chain uses TRBV6-5 and TRBJ2-5; D gene ambiguous. The ends were cut back, 4 bases at V and 7 bases at J, with 7 bases in the middle. This CDR3 spans 11 amino acids. The germline V gene has CDR1 MNHEY and CDR2 SVGAGI. CDR3 sequence: CASSSGWTQYF. The CDR3, as DNA: TGTGCCAGCAGTTCCGGATGGACCCAGTACTTC.

This chain joins TRBV19 and TRBJ1-5; 8 bases agree with TRBD1. The CDR3 has 17 amino acids. V lost 8 bases and J lost 0; bases outside the gene matches: 12. Germline CDR1 reads LNHDA; CDR2 reads SQIVND (reference sequence). The CDR3 DNA is TGTGCCAGTCAAAGACAGGGGACTGGCTATAGCAATCAGCCCCAGCATTTT. It encodes CASQRQGTGYSNQPQHF.

The rearrangement joins TRBV18 to TRBJ2-1; D is ambiguous. Germline V gives CDR1 KGHSH, CDR2 LQKENI. The germline V and J ends were trimmed by 2 bases and 8 bases, with 13 bases remaining between them. This CDR3 is built from 14 residues. The CDR3 protein is CASSPSSVGDEQFF. As DNA, the CDR3 is TGTGCCAGCTCACCAAGTTCCGTAGGCGATGAGCAGTTCTTC.

The chain couples TRBV29-1 to TRBJ2-7; D unclear. The CDR3 length is 11 residues. CDR1 is SQVTM and CDR2 is ANQGSEA in the germline V gene. Between the trimmed V and J ends, which lost 6 bases and 6 bases, there was a span of 12 bases. The CDR3 loop reads CSVAQSLEQYF. The CDR3 coding sequence is TGCAGCGTCGCCCAGTCGCTCGAGCAGTACTTC.

This clone has a single count. At the DNA level, this CDR3 is encoded by other sequences in the same sample as well. The chain joins TRBV18 to TRBJ1-5, with D hard to call. Trimming took 3 bases from V and 1 from J, leaving 4 bases between them. Germline lookup yields CDR1 KGHSH and CDR2 LQKENI. The CDR3 runs to 13 residues. The CDR3 DNA sequence: TGTGCCAGCTCACCGGGCAGCAATCAGCCCCAGCATTTT. As protein: CASSPGSNQPQHF.

The chain has TRBV11-2 and TRBJ2-1; 8 bases are shared with TRBD1. The CDR3 contains 15 residues. Trimming at V came to 5 bases and at J to 2 bases, leaving 5 bases not matched to a gene. The germline gives CDR1 SGHAT, CDR2 FQNNGV. Written as DNA, the CDR3 is TGTGCCAGCAGCCAGGACAGGGTAACCTACAATGAGCAGTTCTTC. Encoded protein: CASSQDRVTYNEQFF. Based on the CDR3 plus reference TRBV11-2 and TRBJ2-1, the full variable domain is EAGVAQSPRYKIIEKRQSVAFWCNPISGHATLYWYQQILGQGPKLLIQFQNNGVVDDSQLPKDRFSAERLKGVDSTLKIQPAKLEDSAVYLCASSQDRVTYNEQFFGPGTRLTVL.

This chain uses TRBV5-6 with TRBJ2-3, with 9 bases that match TRBD2. The CDR3 contains 15 residues. Losses at the gene ends were 4 bases for V and 2 bases for J; bases not matched to a gene: 5. Germline V gene lookup returns CDR1 SGHDT and CDR2 YYEEEE. CDR3 DNA: TGTGCCAGCAGCCTAGGGACTAGCAACACAGATACGCAGTATTTT. Protein product: CASSLGTSNTDTQYF.

The chain links TRBV29-1 to TRBJ2-5; D may be TRBD1 or TRBD2 (5 bases each). Germline lookup yields CDR1 SQVTM and CDR2 ANQGSEA. This CDR3 comprises 14 residues. V lost 6 bases and J 1 base, leaving 15 bases between the germline ends. CDR3 amino acids: CSVNRGLLQETQYF. The CDR3 nucleotides read TGCAGCGTCAACCGGGGCCTACTCCAAGAGACCCAGTACTTC.

The rearrangement joins TRBV5-5 to TRBJ2-5; perhaps D is TRBD1 or TRBD2 (7 bases each). Germline V gene data show CDR1 as SGHKS and CDR2 as YYEKEE (reference sequence). The CDR3 runs to 16 residues. Deletions cut 0 bases from V and 4 bases from J, with 16 bases between. CDR3 nucleotide sequence: TGTGCCAGCAGCTTGGAGCTAGCGGCAGGGGGAGAGACCCAGTACTTC. Protein product: CASSLELAAGGETQYF.

In its sample, this clone was seen once. CDR3 coding DNA: TGTGCCAGCAGTTTATCGGCAGTCTATGGCTACACCTTC. Protein product: CASSLSAVYGYTF. J is TRBJ1-2 and V is TRBV27; D remains unclear. The CDR3 covers 13 residues. The ends were cut back, 0 bases at V and 4 bases at J, with 6 bases in the middle. Looked up from germline, CDR1 is MNHEY and CDR2 is SMNVEV (reference sequence).